The 26 T cell receptor beta chains given below trace back to one sample, sequenced in a study of tumor-infiltrating lymphocytes in oesophageal squamous cell carcinoma. TCRdb recomputed calls from the PCR reads with MiXCR, one row per CDR3 protein. The data show 15,000 to 25,000 distinct CDR3 sequences, with roughly 40% seen just once and roughly two fifths held by the top ten. Material for sequencing was esophageal tumor tissue. These receptors were obtained from a male donor with esophageal squamous cell carcinoma.

This clonotype was seen only a few times. No conserved phenylalanine or tryptophan ends this CDR3, so it is likely a read error. The DNA is omitted, as the CDR3 cannot be located on it reliably, and the CDR3 follows TCRdb's listing. The rearrangement uses TRBV7-7 and TRBJ1-1; the table's TRBD1 call for D was not verified on the DNA. The CDR3 region is 17 residues in length, termini included. CDR1 SSHAT and CDR2 FNYEAQ come from the germline V gene (reference sequence). CDR3 sequence reads: CASSLRVRAPTSSTLGT.

This clonotype was observed a handful of times. V and J are TRBV18 and TRBJ2-2; no clear D. CDR1 is KGHSH, CDR2 LQKENI, per germline. The germline V and J ends were trimmed by 0 bases and 6 bases, with 11 bases remaining between them. This CDR3 has 15 residues. The CDR3 DNA reads as TGTGCCAGCTCACCACCGTCTAGGTCGGCCGGGGAGCTGTTTTTT. It yields the protein CASSPPSRSAGELFF.

This clonotype was recorded many times. This chain joins TRBV2 and TRBJ2-3; the match to TRBD2 covers 7 bases. V lost 7 bases, J lost 1 base, and 5 bases stayed unmatched. The germline gives CDR1 SNHLY, CDR2 FYNNEI. The CDR3 totals 14 residues. The CDR3 coding sequence is TGTGCCAGCAAGATCGGGAGGCGCACAGATACGCAGTATTTT. Residues: CASKIGRRTDTQYF.

This clonotype appeared many times. The chain joins TRBV7-3 to TRBJ1-2; TRBD1 might be the D (5 bases). Trimming took 5 bases from V and 5 from J, leaving 15 bases between them. This CDR3 contains 14 residues. Per germline, CDR1 SGHTA and CDR2 FQGTGA. In nucleotides, the CDR3 is TGTGCCAGCAGCCAAGGGGATTTGGGTTATGGCTACACCTTC. This sequence encodes CASSQGDLGYGYTF. The entire variable domain, with the rest obtained from reference TRBV7-3 and TRBJ1-2, is as follows: GAGVSQTPSNKVTEKGKYVELRCDPISGHTALYWYRQSLGQGPEFLIYFQGTGAADDSGLPNDRFFAVRPEGSVSTLKIQRTERGDSAVYLCASSQGDLGYGYTFGSGTRLTVV.

V is TRBV10-3 and J is TRBJ2-5; 11 positions match TRBD1. The DNA end is a closer match to TRBJ2-7, so the J assignment may be wrong. CDR3 size: 15 residues. Germline CDR1 reads ENHRY; CDR2 reads SYGVKD. DNA of the CDR3: TGTGCCATCAGTGACTGGGGGACAGGGGGCTACGAGCAGTACTTC. Protein: CAISDWGTGGYEQYF.

In its sample, this clonotype was seen many times. CDR3 region: CASSSQWETQYF. The CDR3 DNA follows: TGTGCCAGCAGCTCACAGTGGGAGACCCAGTACTTC. The chain recombines TRBV11-2 with TRBJ2-5; D gene unclear. CDR1 SGHAT and CDR2 FQNNGV come from the germline V gene. Trimming removed 4 bases at V and 5 bases at J, with 8 bases between. The CDR3 has 12 residues.

This chain connects TRBV7-2 to TRBJ2-3, with no clear D. This CDR3 comprises 15 residues. Between the trimmed V and J ends, which lost 1 base and 1 base, there was a span of 9 bases. From germline, CDR1 is SGHTA and CDR2 FQGNSA. The CDR3 here is CASSLDRVGTDTQYF. CDR3 in DNA: TGTGCCAGCAGCTTAGACAGAGTCGGCACAGATACGCAGTATTTT.

This chain links TRBV7-8 with TRBJ2-3; 9 positions agree with TRBD1. The CDR3 has 15 residues. The trim removed 3 bases at V and 1 base at J, leaving 2 bases unmatched. Germline-derived CDR1 and CDR2 are SGHVS and FQNEAQ. The CDR3 loop reads CASSFRDRGTDTQYF. Here the CDR3 DNA reads TGTGCCAGCAGCTTTAGGGACAGGGGCACAGATACGCAGTATTTT. The full variable domain, completed using reference TRBV7-8 and TRBJ2-3, is GAGVSQSPRYKVAKRGQDVALRCDPISGHVSLFWYQQALGQGPEFLTYFQNEAQLDKSGLPSDRFFAERPEGSVSTLKIQRTQQEDSAVYLCASSFRDRGTDTQYFGPGTRLTVL.

This chain joins TRBV20-1 and TRBJ2-1, with D uncertain. Per the germline V gene, CDR1 is DFQATT and CDR2 is SNEGSKA (reference sequence). The CDR3 covers 11 residues. With 3 bases removed from V and 4 bases from J, the gap between germline ends came to 4 bases. CDR3 bases: TGCAGTGCTAGGGATTACAATGAGCAGTTCTTC. The encoded protein is CSARDYNEQFF.

A word on this clonotype: Germline and junction disagree at one end, which may indicate a read error. The chain links TRBV5-1 to TRBJ2-4, with a possible D match to TRBD1 (6 bases). CDR1 and CDR2 (germline): SGHRS, YFSETQ. CDR3 length: 15 amino acids. In nucleotides, the CDR3 is TGCGCCGGCAGCTTGGATGGGGGCTCCTACAATGAGCAGTACTTC. Protein: CAGSLDGGSYNEQYF.

V and J are TRBV7-2 and TRBJ2-7; tentative D call: TRBD2 (5 bases). The CDR3 is made up of 15 amino acids. The germline gives CDR1 SGHTA, CDR2 FQGNSA. V gave up 2 bases and J gave up 7 bases, with 18 bases separating them. CDR3 DNA: TGTGCCAGCAGCTTATCACTAGAGCGGCGGCATGAGCAGTACTTC. Amino acids: CASSLSLERRHEQYF.

This clonotype was seen a few times. This chain links TRBV4-2 with TRBJ1-5, with D possibly being TRBD1 (6 bases). The ends were cut back, 1 base at V and 2 bases at J, with 12 bases in the middle. CDR3 size: 16 residues. CDR1 is LGHNA and CDR2 is YNFKEQ in the germline V gene. CDR3 in amino acids: CASSQGVPGGNQPQHF. DNA for the CDR3: TGTGCCAGCAGCCAAGGGGTACCAGGGGGCAATCAGCCCCAGCATTTT.

This chain links TRBV7-2 with TRBJ2-1; possibly TRBD2 for D (6 bases). TRBJ2-7 matches the DNA end more closely, so the J call is doubtful. Germline assignment: CDR1 SGHTA and CDR2 FQGNSA. The CDR3 spans 13 residues. The CDR3 reads CASRGGLKGEQYF. The CDR3, as DNA: TGTGCCAGCAGGGGCGGACTAAAGGGCGAGCAGTACTTC.

The genes are TRBV24-1 and TRBJ1-1; TRBD1 matches 7 bases. Germline lookup yields CDR1 KGHDR and CDR2 SFDVKD. Trimming cost V 5 bases and J 5 bases; bases outside gene matches: 4. The CDR3 length is 13 residues. CDR3 coding DNA: TGTGCCACCAGTGGAGGGGGCAGGACTGAAGCTTTCTTT. It encodes CATSGGGRTEAFF.

Many counts were recorded for this clonotype. V is TRBV27 and J is TRBJ2-1; D possibly matches TRBD1 or TRBD2 (6 bases each). V was clipped by 7 bases and J by 2 bases, with 15 bases between them. This CDR3 spans 15 amino acids. The germline V gene has CDR1 MNHEY and CDR2 SMNVEV (reference sequence). CDR3: CASKNRGRTYNEQFF. As DNA, the CDR3 is TGTGCCAGCAAAAATCGGGGGCGAACCTACAATGAGCAGTTCTTC.

Notes on this clonotype: This may arise from a read error, as a much more abundant clone is one base away. The gene calls are TRBV7-3 and TRBJ2-3; D perhaps matches TRBD2 (5 bases). Germline V CDR1 and CDR2: SGHTA, FQGTGA. Trimming removed 2 bases at V and 14 bases at J, with 26 bases between. This CDR3 region has 16 residues. CDR3 sequence reads: CASSLLGGVNTGELYF. For the CDR3, the DNA is TGTGCCAGCAGCTTACTCGGCGGCGTGAACACCGGGGAGCTGTATTTT.

This clonotype was picked up a small number of times. A read error may account for a junction end that differs from germline. The rearrangement uses TRBV6-5 and TRBJ2-7; no firm D call. Per germline, CDR1 MNHEY and CDR2 SVGAGI. The CDR3 is 14 amino acids. In DNA, the CDR3 is TGTGCCAGCAGTTACTCGTCCGATAATTCACCCCTCCACTTC. Its translation is CASSYSSDNSPLHF.

As for this clonotype: One end of the junction fails to match germline, which may point to a read error. The V call is TRBV7-8, the J call TRBJ2-4; 9 nucleotides line up with TRBD2. The DNA end is a closer match to TRBJ2-7, so the J assignment may be wrong. This CDR3 is built from 12 residues. Germline CDR1 is SGHVS and CDR2 is FQNEAQ. The CDR3 bases are TGTGCCAGCAGCATAGCGGGAGACGAGCAGTACTTC. It translates to CASSIAGDEQYF.

The genes are TRBV7-2 and TRBJ1-4, with TRBD1 identical over 7 bases. The CDR3 sequence is 15 residues long. V dropped 6 bases and J dropped 3; count of bases not matched to a gene: 7. Per the germline V gene, CDR1 is SGHTA and CDR2 is FQGNSA. The CDR3 sequence: CASSAQGWPNEKLFF. As DNA, the CDR3 is TGTGCCAGCAGTGCACAGGGGTGGCCTAATGAAAAACTGTTTTTT.

This chain links TRBV5-4 with TRBJ2-4, with a tentative D call TRBD1 (6 bases). The J call may be in error: the DNA end matches TRBJ2-5 better. The CDR3 consists of 13 residues. In germline, CDR1 is SGHNT, CDR2 YYREEE (reference sequence). CDR3 DNA: TGTGCCAGCAGCTCTCGGGACACCGAGACCCAGTACTTC. Amino acids: CASSSRDTETQYF.

The V and J genes are TRBV11-3 and TRBJ2-1; D not certain. The CDR3 has 13 amino acids. V was clipped by 4 bases and J by 3 bases, with 7 bases between them. Germline V gene lookup returns CDR1 SGHNT and CDR2 YENEEA. This CDR3 reads CASSSNSYNEQFF. The CDR3 nucleotides read TGTGCCAGCAGCTCAAACAGCTACAATGAGCAGTTCTTC.

The chain recombines TRBV7-6 with TRBJ2-2; 13 bases agree with TRBD2. V was clipped by 4 bases and J by 10 bases; unmatched bases: 6. This CDR3 spans 15 amino acids. Germline V CDR1 and CDR2: SGHVS, FNYEAQ. CDR3 region: CASSSGTSGKVELFF. The CDR3 DNA follows: TGTGCCAGCAGCTCCGGGACTAGCGGGAAGGTGGAGCTGTTTTTT. The entire variable domain, with the rest obtained from reference TRBV7-6 and TRBJ2-2, is as follows: GAGVSQSPRYKVTKRGQDVALRCDPISGHVSLYWYRQALGQGPEFLTYFNYEAQQDKSGLPNDRFSAERPEGSISTLTIQRTEQRDSAMYRCASSSGTSGKVELFFGEGSRLTVL.

A note on this clonotype: The junction departs from the called germline gene at one end, perhaps through a read error. The genes are TRBV4-1 and TRBJ2-1, with D uncertain. CDR3 length equals 12 residues. Germline CDR1 is MGHRA and CDR2 is YSYEKL. The CDR3 loop reads CASRGSYNEQFF. CDR3 nucleotides: TGTGCCAGCAGAGGCTCCTACAATGAGCAGTTCTTC.

For the CDR3, the DNA is TGTGCCAGCAGACGACAGGGGTACAATGAGCAGTTCTTC. The encoded protein is CASRRQGYNEQFF. The rearrangement links TRBV7-9 to TRBJ2-1, with TRBD1 identical over 8 bases. This CDR3 region has 13 residues. Germline CDR1 reads SEHNR; CDR2 reads FQNEAQ (reference sequence). After removal of 6 bases from V and 4 bases from J, the junction contained 2 bases not matched to a gene.

This clonotype was seen more than once but under ten times. The CDR3 does not end in the conserved phenylalanine or tryptophan, so this is likely a read error. The DNA is omitted, as the CDR3 cannot be located on it reliably, and the CDR3 follows TCRdb's listing. This chain connects TRBV12-3 or TRBV12-4 to TRBJ2-1; the table's D call of TRBD1 was not tested on the DNA. Including both end residues, the CDR3 is 15 amino acids long. CDR3 residues: CASSPRTWWGYTFGS.

This clonotype was observed a few times. The chain recombines TRBV9 with TRBJ1-4; 8 positions match TRBD1. J was trimmed by 5 bases and V by 3 bases; bases with no gene match: 6. The CDR3 length is 15 residues. The germline V gene has CDR1 SGDLS and CDR2 YYNGEE. CDR3 loop: CASSATTGANEKLFF. In DNA form, the CDR3 reads TGTGCCAGCAGCGCTACGACAGGGGCAAATGAAAAACTGTTTTTT.